Listed below are T cell receptor beta chains from one sample, sequenced in a study of shared clonotypes between healthy human individuals. Only in-frame clones appear in the TCRdb table, and some are missing; sequencing was by immunoSEQ multiplex PCR. This sample has around 2,000,000 clones; roughly 91% occur once, and the top ten carry around 1.7%. The sample consisted of naive CD8+ T cells from PBMCs. The receptor set was obtained from a young man in good health. Some clones in this sample may be carry-over from other donors' samples. CDR3s include the opening cysteine and the closing phenylalanine or tryptophan. A D gene is named only where the DNA matches it firmly. For some rows the clone size is stated as once, few or many, or as a class when expanded; others skip it.

clone size	D gene	J gene	V gene	CDR3 length	CDR3 protein	CDR3 DNA
-	-	TRBJ1-1	TRBV27	14	CASSLLGRGTEAFF	TGTGCCAGCAGTTTATTGGGCCGGGGCACTGAAGCTTTCTTT
-	TRBD2	TRBJ2-3	TRBV7-8	17	CASSTPGLAGGSDTQYF	TGTGCCAGCAGCACCCCCGGGCTAGCGGGAGGATCAGATACGCAGTATTTT
once	-	TRBJ2-7	TRBV30	12	CAWSVRFYEQYF	TGTGCCTGGAGTGTACGTTTTTACGAGCAGTACTTC
few	-	TRBJ1-5	TRBV28	13	CASRQDETQPQHF	TGTGCCAGCAGGCAGGACGAAACGCAGCCCCAGCATTTT
-	-	TRBJ2-3	TRBV28	18	CASSSPRVGDQTTDTQYF	TGTGCCAGCAGTTCCCCCCGCGTGGGCGACCAAACGACAGATACGCAGTATTTT
-	-	TRBJ2-5	TRBV7-9	15	CASSRVRTAEETQYF	TGTGCCAGCAGCAGGGTTCGGACCGCCGAAGAGACCCAGTACTTC
-	-	TRBJ1-1	TRBV13	14	CASSANTGNTEAFF	TGTGCCAGCAGCGCCAACACAGGGAACACTGAAGCTTTCTTT
-	-	TRBJ2-7	TRBV19	14	CASSVTGISYEQYF	TGTGCCAGTAGCGTCACGGGAATCTCCTACGAGCAGTACTTC
-	-	TRBJ2-7	TRBV9	13	CASSVGFRGEQYF	TGTGCCAGCAGCGTGGGTTTCCGGGGGGAGCAGTACTTC
-	-	TRBJ2-1	TRBV7-6	14	CASSLAFAPNEQFF	TGTGCCAGCAGCTTAGCGTTTGCGCCCAATGAGCAGTTCTTC
-	-	TRBJ2-1	TRBV19	14	CASSIGLVYNEQFF	TGTGCCAGTAGTATAGGACTTGTATACAATGAGCAGTTCTTC
-	-	TRBJ1-4	TRBV7-9	16	CASSPWGRGLGEKLFF	TGTGCCAGCAGCCCTTGGGGCCGGGGGCTAGGGGAAAAACTGTTTTTT
-	-	TRBJ2-1	TRBV28	12	CASSSPVNEQFF	TGTGCCAGCAGTTCCCCAGTCAATGAGCAGTTCTTC
-	-	TRBJ1-1	TRBV9	15	CASSPQTVLNTEAFF	TGTGCCAGCAGCCCGCAGACAGTTCTGAACACTGAAGCTTTCTTT
-	TRBD1	TRBJ2-7	TRBV28	13	CASSLGQVYEQYF	TGTGCCAGCAGTCTAGGACAGGTCTACGAGCAGTACTTC
-	-	TRBJ1-2	TRBV14	14	CASSPSGGHYGYTF	TGTGCCAGCAGCCCCTCGGGAGGGCACTATGGCTACACCTTC
-	-	TRBJ2-7	TRBV30	13	CAWTNPLSYEQYF	TGTGCCTGGACCAACCCCCTTAGCTACGAGCAGTACTTC
-	-	TRBJ2-7	TRBV28	14	CASSSVSDPYEQYF	TGTGCCAGCAGTTCGGTGTCTGATCCCTACGAGCAGTACTTC
-	TRBD1	TRBJ2-7	TRBV2	14	CASSTTGDGYEQYF	TGTGCCAGCAGTACGACAGGGGATGGATACGAGCAGTACTTC
-	TRBD1	TRBJ2-7	TRBV7-9	15	CASSRGQGPSYEQYF	TGTGCCAGCAGCAGGGGACAGGGGCCTTCCTACGAGCAGTACTTC